These 14 T cell receptor beta chains came from one sample sequenced in a study of T cell responses to AZD1222 COVID-19 vaccine. The assay was immunoSEQ multiplex PCR, and TCRdb's table has in-frame clones only and misses some. The sample carries about 190,000 clones, approximately 91% recorded once. The sample consisted of peripheral blood, taken on day 0 of AZD1222 vaccination. These receptors all come from an adult in good health.

The chain couples TRBV15 to TRBJ2-5; perhaps TRBD1 as D (5 bases). The CDR3 loop spans 14 amino acids. Germline-derived CDR1 and CDR2 are LNHNV and YYDKDF (reference sequence). The germline V and J ends were trimmed by 0 bases and 3 bases, with 8 bases remaining between them. As DNA, the CDR3 is TGTGCCACCAGCAGAGATCTGACAGAAGAGACCCAGTACTTC. Protein sequence: CATSRDLTEETQYF.

The chain links TRBV7-2 to TRBJ2-1, with 8 bases that match TRBD2. Germline CDR1 and CDR2: SGHTA and FQGNSA. The junction had 4 bases not matched to a gene; V was cut back by 5 bases and J by 1 base. This CDR3 has 15 residues. The CDR3 region has the DNA TGTGCCAGCAGCCCGAGCGGGGGTTCCTACAATGAGCAGTTCTTC. This encodes CASSPSGGSYNEQFF.

The rearrangement links TRBV5-5 to TRBJ2-5; 9 positions agree with TRBD1. V shed 0 bases and J 5 bases; nucleotides not matched to a gene: 8. Germline V lookup: CDR1 SGHKS, CDR2 YYEKEE (reference sequence). The CDR3 extends over 16 amino acids. CDR3 bases: TGTGCCAGCAGCTTGGGGCCGGACAGGGGAGCGGAGACCCAGTACTTC. Amino acid sequence: CASSLGPDRGAETQYF.

The V gene is TRBV5-1, the J gene TRBJ2-5, with D hard to call. Trimming left V 0 bases short and J 3 bases short, with 21 bases between. Per germline, CDR1 SGHRS and CDR2 YFSETQ. The CDR3 runs to 18 residues. CDR3 bases: TGCGCCAGCAGCTTGGCGGCTTTAGGGCAGTACCCGAAAGAGACCCAGTACTTC. Protein sequence: CASSLAALGQYPKETQYF.

The gene calls are TRBV3-1 (or the pseudogene TRBV3-2) and TRBJ2-2, with 7 bases that match TRBD1. After removal of 1 base from V and 3 bases from J, the junction contained 8 bases not matched to a gene. The CDR3 spans 17 residues. The germline gives CDR1 LGHDT, CDR2 YNNKEL (reference sequence). Here the CDR3 DNA reads TGTGCCAGCAGCCAAGGCTTGAGGGGGCGCGACACCGGGGAGCTGTTTTTT. Its protein is CASSQGLRGRDTGELFF.

The chain uses TRBV2 and TRBJ1-1; 9 bases agree with TRBD1. Germline V CDR1 and CDR2: SNHLY, FYNNEI. The V segment lost 5 bases and the J segment 0 bases; nucleotides outside the gene matches: 1. CDR3 length: 14 amino acids. The CDR3 region has the DNA TGTGCCAGCAGTACAGGGGGCTTGAACACTGAAGCTTTCTTT. This sequence encodes CASSTGGLNTEAFF.

CDR3 sequence (DNA): TGTGCCAGCAAACCCGGGGGGTATGGCTACACCTTC. Translating gives CASKPGGYGYTF. The chain combines TRBV6-5 with TRBJ1-2, with D perhaps TRBD1 (5 bases). CDR1 is MNHEY, CDR2 SVGAGI, per germline. The CDR3 runs to 12 residues. V lost 7 bases and J lost 5, with 11 bases in between.

The gene calls are TRBV7-2 and TRBJ2-5, with D perhaps given as TRBD1 or TRBD2 (5 bases each). Germline V CDR1 and CDR2: SGHTA, FQGNSA. The CDR3 extends over 14 amino acids. Trimming stripped 5 bases from V and 4 bases from J, with 14 bases between. DNA of the CDR3: TGTGCCAGCAGCATGAATCTCGGGGCAGAGACCCAGTACTTC. The encoded protein is CASSMNLGAETQYF.

The chain uses TRBV6-5 and TRBJ1-4; 9 nucleotides align to TRBD1. V dropped 2 bases and J dropped 8; count of bases not matched to a gene: 6. Germline V gene data show CDR1 as MNHEY and CDR2 as SVGAGI. CDR3 length: 15 residues. This chain's CDR3 is CASSYRGQGGEKLFF. The CDR3 nucleotides read TGTGCCAGCAGTTACCGGGGACAGGGAGGCGAAAAACTGTTTTTT.

The DNA for the CDR3 is TGTGCCAGCAGCCCACCATACGGACTAGATAACACCGGGGAGCTGTTTTTT. Its protein product is CASSPPYGLDNTGELFF. This chain links TRBV13 with TRBJ2-2; 7 bases match TRBD2. This CDR3 spans 17 amino acids. Germline loops: CDR1 PRHDT, CDR2 FYEKMQ (reference sequence). V gave up 5 bases and J gave up 2 bases; unmatched junction bases: 11.

This CDR3 is CASSLRLAGGSDTQYF. CDR3 nucleotides: TGTGCCAGCAGCTTAAGACTAGCGGGGGGGTCAGATACGCAGTATTTT. This chain joins TRBV11-3 and TRBJ2-3, with 14 bases identical to TRBD2. This CDR3 is 16 amino acids long. The trim removed 2 bases at V and 4 bases at J, leaving 2 bases unmatched. Germline V CDR1 and CDR2: SGHNT, YENEEA.

The chain combines TRBV27 with TRBJ1-1; possible D gene TRBD1, 5 bases. This CDR3 is built from 14 residues. Germline CDR1 and CDR2: MNHEY and SMNVEV (reference sequence). V shed 0 bases and J shed 6 bases, with 11 bases lying between them. The CDR3 loop is CASSLSEGRAEAFF. CDR3 sequence (DNA): TGTGCCAGCAGTTTATCGGAGGGCAGGGCTGAAGCTTTCTTT.

The rearrangement links TRBV2 to TRBJ2-2, with no clear D. Germline loops: CDR1 SNHLY, CDR2 FYNNEI. The CDR3 consists of 17 residues. V lost 5 bases to trimming and J lost 6 bases, with 22 bases between them. CDR3 sequence reads: CASSLRTQPATAGELFF. CDR3 nucleotide sequence: TGTGCCAGCAGTTTACGGACCCAGCCCGCAACGGCCGGGGAGCTGTTTTTT.

The chain uses TRBV28 and TRBJ1-2; D remains ambiguous. V shed 6 bases and J shed 8 bases, with 19 bases lying between them. The CDR3 consists of 14 residues. Germline assignment: CDR1 MDHEN and CDR2 SYDVKM. The CDR3 DNA is TGTGCCAGCAGCACCTCATACGGCAATCGGGGCTACACCTTC. Its translation: CASSTSYGNRGYTF.